Below, one T cell receptor beta chain is given with its context. No antigen is known for it. CDR1 is LNHDA, CDR2 SQIVND, per germline (reference sequence). V shed 5 bases and J 7 bases; nucleotides not matched to a gene: 9. This CDR3 has 15 amino acids. The sample originates from a study of T cells in localized non-small cell lung cancer. Study conclusions and caveats: The study detected a median about 57 of the top 100 tumor clones in adjacent lung.

Method: immunoSEQ multiplex PCR; TCRdb's copy keeps in-frame clones and lacks some. This table has about 12,000 clones, roughly 86% appearing once. The material was peripheral blood, obtained before any cancer treatment. The sequence was obtained from a male donor aged 60 or older with stage III lung adenocarcinoma. The chain recombines TRBV19 with TRBJ2-1; TRBD2 matches 9 bases. CDR3 sequence: CASSDIAGAENEQFF. The CDR3 DNA reads as TGTGCCAGTAGTGATATAGCGGGGGCCGAGAATGAGCAGTTCTTC.